These T cell receptor beta chains were read from a single sample in a study of blood T cell repertoires in COVID-19. Profiling relied on immunoSEQ multiplex PCR, and the TCRdb table lists in-frame clones only, not all of them. Of around 160,000 clones in the sample, around 87% were seen once. The sample taken for sequencing was PBMCs or T cells enriched from blood (not recorded which). Receptors were obtained from a woman aged 25-40 years with acute COVID-19. Each CDR3 is given with its conserved first and last residue. The D gene is left open where the match is weak. Clone size, where shown, is once, few, many, or a class for clones that have expanded.

J gene: TRBJ1-1; CDR3 length: 14; clone size: -; V gene: TRBV7-9; D gene: -; CDR3 DNA: TGTGCCAGCAGCTTGGGCAGCATTGCTGGTGAAGCTTTCTTT; CDR3 protein: CASSLGSIAGEAFF
J gene: TRBJ2-7; CDR3 length: 15; clone size: -; V gene: TRBV7-2; D gene: TRBD1; CDR3 DNA: TGTGCCAGCAGCCGTAACCCGGGACAGGGCTACGAGCAGTACTTC; CDR3 protein: CASSRNPGQGYEQYF
J gene: TRBJ1-4; CDR3 length: 15; clone size: -; V gene: TRBV6-6; D gene: -; CDR3 DNA: TGTGCCAGCAGTTACTCGGCCCCCGGGGGTGAAAAACTGTTTTTT; CDR3 protein: CASSYSAPGGEKLFF
J gene: TRBJ2-7; CDR3 length: 16; clone size: -; V gene: TRBV18; D gene: TRBD2; CDR3 DNA: TGTGCCAGCTCACCCAAGGGGTGGCGGGAGTCCTACGAGCAGTACTTC; CDR3 protein: CASSPKGWRESYEQYF
J gene: TRBJ2-3; CDR3 length: 15; clone size: -; V gene: TRBV28; D gene: TRBD2; CDR3 DNA: TGTGCCAGCAGTCCGGGGGGGGCGAACACAGATACGCAGTATTTT; CDR3 protein: CASSPGGANTDTQYF
J gene: TRBJ2-1; CDR3 length: 16; clone size: -; V gene: TRBV14; D gene: TRBD1; CDR3 DNA: TGTGCCAGCAGCAAACAACAGGGGTTAACCTACAATGAGCAGTTCTTC; CDR3 protein: CASSKQQGLTYNEQFF
J gene: TRBJ1-6; CDR3 length: 17; clone size: -; V gene: TRBV5-1; D gene: -; CDR3 DNA: TGCGCCAGCAGCTTGGAGGGCGGGGTTCTGAGTCCTTCACCCCTCCACTTT; CDR3 protein: CASSLEGGVLSPSPLHF
J gene: TRBJ2-1; CDR3 length: 15; clone size: -; V gene: TRBV28; D gene: -; CDR3 DNA: TGTGCCAGCACCTGGGGGGAAAATCTCTACAATGAGCAGTTCTTC; CDR3 protein: CASTWGENLYNEQFF
J gene: TRBJ2-7; CDR3 length: 13; clone size: -; V gene: TRBV28; D gene: TRBD2; CDR3 DNA: TGTGCCAGCAGTCTGGGGGGAGGGGATGTGGAGTACTTC; CDR3 protein: CASSLGGGDVEYF
J gene: TRBJ1-2; CDR3 length: 14; clone size: -; V gene: TRBV2; D gene: -; CDR3 DNA: TGTGCCAGCATAAATGGGTCAGGGGACTATGGCTACACCTTC; CDR3 protein: CASINGSGDYGYTF
J gene: TRBJ1-2; CDR3 length: 16; clone size: -; V gene: TRBV7-2; D gene: -; CDR3 DNA: TGTGCCAGCAGCTTAGGGGCCTGGCAGGATAACTATGGCTACACCTTC; CDR3 protein: CASSLGAWQDNYGYTF
J gene: TRBJ1-1; CDR3 length: 12; clone size: -; V gene: TRBV18; D gene: -; CDR3 DNA: TGTGCCAGCTCAGCGTTTGATAATGAAGCTTTCTTT; CDR3 protein: CASSAFDNEAFF
J gene: TRBJ2-1; CDR3 length: 16; clone size: -; V gene: TRBV28; D gene: TRBD2; CDR3 DNA: TGTGCCAGCAGTTCCCAGCGGGAGACGGGATACAATGAGCAGTTCTTC; CDR3 protein: CASSSQRETGYNEQFF
J gene: TRBJ2-6; CDR3 length: 19; clone size: -; V gene: TRBV20-1; D gene: -; CDR3 DNA: TGCAGTGCGAGTTCGACAGGGAGGTCTTCGTCCTCTGGGGCCAACGTCCTGACTTTC; CDR3 protein: CSASSTGRSSSSGANVLTF
J gene: TRBJ1-1; CDR3 length: 14; clone size: -; V gene: TRBV28; D gene: -; CDR3 DNA: TGTGCCAGCAGTTCCCAGAGCGGGAACACTGAAGCTTTCTTT; CDR3 protein: CASSSQSGNTEAFF
J gene: TRBJ1-6; CDR3 length: 17; clone size: -; V gene: TRBV9; D gene: -; CDR3 DNA: TGTGCCAGCAGCGTAGGGCAGGGCCGCTCCTATAATTCACCCCTCCACTTT; CDR3 protein: CASSVGQGRSYNSPLHF
J gene: TRBJ1-5; CDR3 length: 14; clone size: -; V gene: TRBV28; D gene: TRBD1; CDR3 DNA: TGTGCCAGCAGAGGGACAGGGAGCAATCAGCCCCAGCATTTT; CDR3 protein: CASRGTGSNQPQHF
J gene: TRBJ1-5; CDR3 length: 17; clone size: -; V gene: TRBV7-9; D gene: -; CDR3 DNA: TGTGCCAGCAGGACCCGAGGAGGGTCTGGGAACTCTCAGCCCCAGCATTTT; CDR3 protein: CASRTRGGSGNSQPQHF
J gene: TRBJ2-2; CDR3 length: 15; clone size: many; V gene: TRBV30; D gene: -; CDR3 DNA: TGTGCCTTAGAGAAGGGGGGACTATTCCCCGGGGAGCTGTTTTTT; CDR3 protein: CALEKGGLFPGELFF
J gene: TRBJ2-2; CDR3 length: 17; clone size: -; V gene: TRBV14; D gene: -; CDR3 DNA: TGTGCCAGCAGCCAAGCCTGGGGGCAGGGCAACACCGGGGAGCTGTTTTTT; CDR3 protein: CASSQAWGQGNTGELFF
J gene: TRBJ2-3; CDR3 length: 15; clone size: -; V gene: TRBV5-6; D gene: -; CDR3 DNA: TGTGCCAGCAGCTCCGGACGGGAGAGCACAGATACGCAGTATTTT; CDR3 protein: CASSSGRESTDTQYF
J gene: TRBJ2-5; CDR3 length: 13; clone size: -; V gene: TRBV9; D gene: -; CDR3 DNA: TGTGCCAGCAGCCCACGGGGGAAGGAGACCCAGTACTTC; CDR3 protein: CASSPRGKETQYF
J gene: TRBJ2-3; CDR3 length: 15; clone size: -; V gene: TRBV9; D gene: -; CDR3 DNA: TGTGCCAGCAGCGGTTACGGGGGAAGCACAGATACGCAGTATTTT; CDR3 protein: CASSGYGGSTDTQYF
J gene: TRBJ1-1; CDR3 length: 14; clone size: -; V gene: TRBV2; D gene: -; CDR3 DNA: TGTGCCAGCAGTGCTCGGACAGAGTACACTGAAGCTTTCTTT; CDR3 protein: CASSARTEYTEAFF
J gene: TRBJ2-7; CDR3 length: 15; clone size: few; V gene: TRBV7-9; D gene: -; CDR3 DNA: TGTGCCAGCAGCCCTGGCACAGGGGGGGCCTACGAGCAGTACTTC; CDR3 protein: CASSPGTGGAYEQYF
J gene: TRBJ2-3; CDR3 length: 14; clone size: -; V gene: TRBV28; D gene: TRBD1; CDR3 DNA: TGTGCCAGCAGTGGGGACAGCTACACAGATACGCAGTATTTT; CDR3 protein: CASSGDSYTDTQYF
J gene: TRBJ2-3; CDR3 length: 13; clone size: -; V gene: TRBV4-1; D gene: TRBD1; CDR3 DNA: TGCGCCAGCAGCCAACAAACAGGGGTTACGCAGTATTTT; CDR3 protein: CASSQQTGVTQYF
J gene: TRBJ2-7; CDR3 length: 13; clone size: -; V gene: TRBV25-1; D gene: -; CDR3 DNA: TGTGCCAGCAGTAGTCGGAGCTCCTACGAGCAGTACTTC; CDR3 protein: CASSSRSSYEQYF
J gene: TRBJ2-3; CDR3 length: 15; clone size: -; V gene: TRBV4-1; D gene: TRBD2; CDR3 DNA: TGCGCCAGCAGACCGACTAGCGGGTCCTCAGATACGCAGTATTTT; CDR3 protein: CASRPTSGSSDTQYF
J gene: TRBJ1-5; CDR3 length: 15; clone size: -; V gene: TRBV11-3; D gene: -; CDR3 DNA: TGTGCCAGCAGCCACGGTGGGGAGGTGGGTCAGCCCCAGCATTTT; CDR3 protein: CASSHGGEVGQPQHF
J gene: TRBJ2-7; CDR3 length: 15; clone size: -; V gene: TRBV5-3; D gene: TRBD2; CDR3 DNA: TGTGCCAGAAGCCCCCGCGGGACTAGCGGGAGCGAGCAGTACTTC; CDR3 protein: CARSPRGTSGSEQYF
J gene: TRBJ1-6; CDR3 length: 13; clone size: -; V gene: TRBV6-4; D gene: TRBD1; CDR3 DNA: TGTGCCAGCCAGGACAGGGTCGATTCACCCCTCCACTTT; CDR3 protein: CASQDRVDSPLHF
J gene: TRBJ2-3; CDR3 length: 13; clone size: -; V gene: TRBV9; D gene: -; CDR3 DNA: TGTGCCAGCAGCGTGTTAAGCGCAGATACGCAGTATTTT; CDR3 protein: CASSVLSADTQYF
J gene: TRBJ1-6; CDR3 length: 12; clone size: -; V gene: TRBV30; D gene: -; CDR3 DNA: TGTGCCGGGGACAACTATAATTCACCCCTCCACTTT; CDR3 protein: CAGDNYNSPLHF
J gene: TRBJ2-3; CDR3 length: 13; clone size: many; V gene: TRBV4-2; D gene: TRBD2; CDR3 DNA: TGTGCCAGCAGCCAAGGAAGGGGGACTAGTCGGTATTTT; CDR3 protein: CASSQGRGTSRYF
J gene: TRBJ2-3; CDR3 length: 15; clone size: -; V gene: TRBV5-4; D gene: -; CDR3 DNA: TGTGCCAGCAGCTTGGCCGAGTATTCCACAGATACGCAGTATTTT; CDR3 protein: CASSLAEYSTDTQYF
J gene: TRBJ2-7; CDR3 length: 17; clone size: -; V gene: TRBV11-2; D gene: TRBD2; CDR3 DNA: TGTGCCAGCAGCTTAGTGCCCACTAGCGGGAGACAGAACGAGCAGTACTTC; CDR3 protein: CASSLVPTSGRQNEQYF